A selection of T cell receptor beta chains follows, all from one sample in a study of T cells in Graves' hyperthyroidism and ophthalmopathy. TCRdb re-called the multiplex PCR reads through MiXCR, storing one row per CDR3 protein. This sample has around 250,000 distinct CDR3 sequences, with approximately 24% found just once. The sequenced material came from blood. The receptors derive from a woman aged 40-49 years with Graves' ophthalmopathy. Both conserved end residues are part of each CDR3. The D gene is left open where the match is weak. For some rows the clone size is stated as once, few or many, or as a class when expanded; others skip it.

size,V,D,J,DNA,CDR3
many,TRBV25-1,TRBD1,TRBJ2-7,TGTGCCAGCAGTGGGGACAGGGGGAACTACGAGCAGTACTTC,CASSGDRGNYEQYF
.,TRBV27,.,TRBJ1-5,TGTGCCAGCAGTATGGGGCAGGGGTATCGTCAGCCCCAGCATTTT,CASSMGQGYRQPQHF
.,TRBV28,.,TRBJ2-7,TGTGCCAGCAGGGAGAGGGTGTTCGGCGAGCAGTACTTC,CASRERVFGEQYF
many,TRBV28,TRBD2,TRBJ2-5,TGTGCCAGCAGTTTTCTAACGGGAGGTTCAGAGACCCAGTACTTC,CASSFLTGGSETQYF
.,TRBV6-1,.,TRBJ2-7,TGTGCCAGCAGGCGGGCACTACAGATAAGCTCCTACGAGCAGTACTTC,CASRRALQISSYEQYF
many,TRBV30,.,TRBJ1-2,TGTGCCTGGAGTCCCGGGAATTCGGGCTATGGCTACACCTTC,CAWSPGNSGYGYTF
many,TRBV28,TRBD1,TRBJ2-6,TGTGCCAGCACACCGCCCACAGGACAGGGGGCGGGCGGGGCCAACGTCCTGACTTTC,CASTPPTGQGAGGANVLTF
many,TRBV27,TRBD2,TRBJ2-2,TGTGCCAGCAGTTCGAAGACGGGGGGGTCCGGGGAGCTGTTTTTT,CASSSKTGGSGELFF
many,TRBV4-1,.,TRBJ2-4,TGCGCCAGCAGCCAAAAAATCTGGACAACTCTAGCCAAAAACATTCAGTACTTC,CASSQKIWTTLAKNIQYF
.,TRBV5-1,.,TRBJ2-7,TGCGCCAGCAGTCCGATCAGGGATGACGAGCAGTACTTC,CASSPIRDDEQYF
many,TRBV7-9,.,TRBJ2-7,TGTGCCAGCAGCTTAACCGGGAATTCCTACGAGCAGTACTTC,CASSLTGNSYEQYF